This TCR beta chain was identified during a study of cytomegalovirus exposure and HLA in healthy donors. This CDR3 has 18 residues. Germline V lookup: CDR1 SGHRS, CDR2 YFSETQ. Trimming took 2 bases from V and 0 from J; bases not matched to a gene: 10. A multiplex PCR was run with 60 Vbeta primers and 13 Jbeta primers. Here immunoSEQ multiplex PCR was the method, and the copy in TCRdb shows in-frame clones only, minus some. The sample has 80,000 to 100,000 clones; around 67% are singletons. What was sequenced was PBMCs. V is TRBV5-1 and J is TRBJ2-3; 9 bases map to TRBD2. The origin of this receptor is a man aged 50 or older in good health and CMV-seronegative. The CDR3 sequence is CASSLAAGGTPSTDTQYF. The CDR3 DNA sequence: TGCGCCAGCAGCTTAGCAGCGGGGGGTACACCTAGCACAGATACGCAGTATTTT.